The 2 T cell receptor beta chains presented below share a single source sample, sequenced in a study of T cell responses to AZD1222 COVID-19 vaccine. Assay used: immunoSEQ multiplex PCR; TCRdb lists only in-frame clones, some missing. The sample lists around 65,000 clones; more than 70% were seen once. Sequencing was performed on peripheral blood, taken on day 0 of AZD1222 vaccination. Receptor source: an adult in good health.

This clone turned up a few times. The genes are TRBV28 and TRBJ1-1; TRBD1 aligns across 7 bases. The V and J ends lost 6 bases and 0 bases, in that order; junction bases with no gene match: 4. The CDR3 totals 14 residues. Germline V gene sequence: CDR1 MDHEN, CDR2 SYDVKM. Here the CDR3 DNA reads TGTGCCAGCAGCCCGGGACAGATGAACACTGAAGCTTTCTTT. Residues: CASSPGQMNTEAFF.

The rearrangement uses TRBV7-8 and TRBJ1-6; D unresolved. Trimming stripped 8 bases from V and 8 bases from J, with 19 bases between. Germline CDR1 is SGHVS and CDR2 is FQNEAQ. The CDR3 runs to 15 residues. The CDR3 coding sequence is TGTGCCAGCCACCCCGGAGGGCAGATCTATTCACCCCTCCACTTT. This encodes CASHPGGQIYSPLHF. Full variable domain (missing parts from reference TRBV7-8 and TRBJ1-6): GAGVSQSPRYKVAKRGQDVALRCDPISGHVSLFWYQQALGQGPEFLTYFQNEAQLDKSGLPSDRFFAERPEGSVSTLKIQRTQQEDSAVYLCASHPGGQIYSPLHFGNGTRLTVT.